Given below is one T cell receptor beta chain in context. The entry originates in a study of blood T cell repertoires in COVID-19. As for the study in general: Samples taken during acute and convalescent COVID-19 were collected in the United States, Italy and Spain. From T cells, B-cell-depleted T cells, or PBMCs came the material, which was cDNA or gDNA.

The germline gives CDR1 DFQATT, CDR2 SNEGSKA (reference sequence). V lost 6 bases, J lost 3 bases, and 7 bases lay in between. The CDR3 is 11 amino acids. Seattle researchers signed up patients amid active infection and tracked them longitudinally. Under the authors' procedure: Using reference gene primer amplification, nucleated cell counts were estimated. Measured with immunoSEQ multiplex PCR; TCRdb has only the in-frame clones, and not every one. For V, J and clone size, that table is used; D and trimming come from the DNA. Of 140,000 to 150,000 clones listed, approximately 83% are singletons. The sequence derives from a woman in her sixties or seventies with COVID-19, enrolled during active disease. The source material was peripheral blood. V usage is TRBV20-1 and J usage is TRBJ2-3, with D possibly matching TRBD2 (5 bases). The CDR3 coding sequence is TGCAGTGCCGGGGAGACAGATACGCAGTATTTT. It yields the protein CSAGETDTQYF.